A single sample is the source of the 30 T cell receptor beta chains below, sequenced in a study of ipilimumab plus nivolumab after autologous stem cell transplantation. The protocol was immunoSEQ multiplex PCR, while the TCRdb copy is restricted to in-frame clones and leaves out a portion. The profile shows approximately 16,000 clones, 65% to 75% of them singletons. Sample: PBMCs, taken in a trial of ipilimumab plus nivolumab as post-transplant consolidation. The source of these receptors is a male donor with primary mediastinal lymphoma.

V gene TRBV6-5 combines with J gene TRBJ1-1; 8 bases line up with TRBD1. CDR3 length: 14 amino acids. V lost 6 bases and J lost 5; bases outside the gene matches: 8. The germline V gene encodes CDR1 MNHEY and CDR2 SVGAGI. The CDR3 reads CASSPRGRITEAFF. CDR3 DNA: TGTGCCAGCAGCCCCAGGGGGCGGATAACTGAAGCTTTCTTT.

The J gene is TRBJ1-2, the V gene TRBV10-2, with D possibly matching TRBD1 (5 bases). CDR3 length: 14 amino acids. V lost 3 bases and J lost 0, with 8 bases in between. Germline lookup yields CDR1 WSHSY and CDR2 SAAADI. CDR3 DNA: TGCGCCAGCAGTGATTTGGGGGCTAACTATGGCTACACCTTC. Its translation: CASSDLGANYGYTF.

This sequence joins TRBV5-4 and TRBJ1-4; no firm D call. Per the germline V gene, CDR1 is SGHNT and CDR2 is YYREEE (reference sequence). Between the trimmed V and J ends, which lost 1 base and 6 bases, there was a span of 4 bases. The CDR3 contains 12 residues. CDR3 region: CASSLNDEKLFF. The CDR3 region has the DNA TGTGCCAGCAGCTTGAATGATGAAAAACTGTTTTTT.

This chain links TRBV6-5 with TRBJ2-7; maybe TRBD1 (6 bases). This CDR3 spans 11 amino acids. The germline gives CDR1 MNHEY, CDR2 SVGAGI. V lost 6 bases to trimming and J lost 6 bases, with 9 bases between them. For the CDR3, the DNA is TGTGCCAGCAGACAGGGCCTCGAGCAGTACTTC. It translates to CASRQGLEQYF.

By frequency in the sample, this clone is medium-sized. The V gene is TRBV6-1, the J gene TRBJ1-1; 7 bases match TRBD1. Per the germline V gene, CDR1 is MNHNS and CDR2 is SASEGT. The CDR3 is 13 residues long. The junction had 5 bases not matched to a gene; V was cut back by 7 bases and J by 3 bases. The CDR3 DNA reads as TGTGCCAGCAAAATGACAGGGTACACTGAAGCTTTCTTT. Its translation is CASKMTGYTEAFF.

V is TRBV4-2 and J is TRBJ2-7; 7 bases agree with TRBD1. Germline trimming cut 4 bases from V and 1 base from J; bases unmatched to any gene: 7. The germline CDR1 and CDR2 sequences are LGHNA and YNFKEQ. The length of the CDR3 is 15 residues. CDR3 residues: CASSLQADRSYEQYF. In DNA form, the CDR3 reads TGTGCCAGCAGCCTTCAGGCGGACAGGTCCTACGAGCAGTACTTC.

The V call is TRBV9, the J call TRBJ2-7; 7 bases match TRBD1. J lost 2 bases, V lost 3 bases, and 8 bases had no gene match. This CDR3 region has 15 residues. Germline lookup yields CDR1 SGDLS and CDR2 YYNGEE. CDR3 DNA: TGTGCCAGCAGCGGTGGGGACAGTGAAACCTACGAGCAGTACTTC. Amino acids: CASSGGDSETYEQYF.

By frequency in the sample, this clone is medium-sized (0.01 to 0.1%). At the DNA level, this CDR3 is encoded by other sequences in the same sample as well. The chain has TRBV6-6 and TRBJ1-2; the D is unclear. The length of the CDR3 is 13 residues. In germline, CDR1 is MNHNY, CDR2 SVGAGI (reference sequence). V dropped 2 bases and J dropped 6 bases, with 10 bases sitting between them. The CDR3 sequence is CASSYVGTHGYTF. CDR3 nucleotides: TGTGCCAGCAGTTACGTGGGTACCCATGGCTACACCTTC.

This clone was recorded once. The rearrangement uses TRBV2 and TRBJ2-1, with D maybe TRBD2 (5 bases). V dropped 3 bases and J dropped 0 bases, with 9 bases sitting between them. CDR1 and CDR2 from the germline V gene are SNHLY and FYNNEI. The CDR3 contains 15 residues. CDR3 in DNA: TGTGCCAGCAGTGACTGGAGGAGCTCCTACAATGAGCAGTTCTTC. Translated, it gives CASSDWRSSYNEQFF. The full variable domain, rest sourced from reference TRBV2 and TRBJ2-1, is EPEVTQTPSHQVTQMGQEVILRCVPISNHLYFYWYRQILGQKVEFLVSFYNNEISEKSEIFDDQFSVERPDGSNFTLKIRSTKLEDSAMYFCASSDWRSSYNEQFFGPGTRLTVL.

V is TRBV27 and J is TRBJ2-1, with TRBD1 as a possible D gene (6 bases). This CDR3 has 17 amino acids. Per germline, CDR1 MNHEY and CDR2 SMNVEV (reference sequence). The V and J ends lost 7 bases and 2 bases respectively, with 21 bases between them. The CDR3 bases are TGTGCCAGCAACCGAAGGGGGACGGCCCAAGCCTACAATGAGCAGTTCTTC. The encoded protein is CASNRRGTAQAYNEQFF.

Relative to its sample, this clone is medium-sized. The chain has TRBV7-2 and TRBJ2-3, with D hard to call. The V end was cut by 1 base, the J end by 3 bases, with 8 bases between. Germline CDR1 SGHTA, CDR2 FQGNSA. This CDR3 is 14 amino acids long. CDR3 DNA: TGTGCCAGCAGCTTAGGGGTTAGTACAGATACGCAGTATTTT. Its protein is CASSLGVSTDTQYF.

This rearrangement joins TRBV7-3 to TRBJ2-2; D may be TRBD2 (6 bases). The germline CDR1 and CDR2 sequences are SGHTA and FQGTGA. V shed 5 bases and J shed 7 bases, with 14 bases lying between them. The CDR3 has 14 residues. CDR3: CASSTDSGVGELFF. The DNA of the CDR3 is TGTGCCAGCAGCACTGACTCGGGGGTCGGGGAGCTGTTTTTT.

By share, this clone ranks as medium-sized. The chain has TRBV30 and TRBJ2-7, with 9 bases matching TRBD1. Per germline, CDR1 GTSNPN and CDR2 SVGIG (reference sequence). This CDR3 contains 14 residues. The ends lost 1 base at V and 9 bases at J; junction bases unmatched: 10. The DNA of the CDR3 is TGTGCCTGGAGTGGGGGGACAGGGCGTACGGGGCAGTACTTC. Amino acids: CAWSGGTGRTGQYF.

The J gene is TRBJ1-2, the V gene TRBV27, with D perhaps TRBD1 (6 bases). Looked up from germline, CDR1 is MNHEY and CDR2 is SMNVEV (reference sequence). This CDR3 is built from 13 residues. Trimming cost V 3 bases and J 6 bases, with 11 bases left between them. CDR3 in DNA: TGTGCCAGCAGTTTGACCCACAGGGATGGCTACACCTTC. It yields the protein CASSLTHRDGYTF.

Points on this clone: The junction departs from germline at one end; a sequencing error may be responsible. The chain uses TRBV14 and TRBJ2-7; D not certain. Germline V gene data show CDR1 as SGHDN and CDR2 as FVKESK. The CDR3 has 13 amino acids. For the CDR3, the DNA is TGTGCCAGCAGCCAAGGTTTACGGCCTCTAGTAAACTTC. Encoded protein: CASSQGLRPLVNF.

The CDR3 sequence is CASSPDKGRYGYTF. The CDR3 nucleotides read TGTGCCAGCAGCCCAGACAAGGGACGGTATGGCTACACCTTC. The V gene is TRBV7-2, the J gene TRBJ1-2; a possible D gene is TRBD1 (5 bases). Trimming left V 5 bases short and J 5 bases short, with 15 bases between. CDR3 length: 14 residues. The germline gives CDR1 SGHTA, CDR2 FQGNSA.

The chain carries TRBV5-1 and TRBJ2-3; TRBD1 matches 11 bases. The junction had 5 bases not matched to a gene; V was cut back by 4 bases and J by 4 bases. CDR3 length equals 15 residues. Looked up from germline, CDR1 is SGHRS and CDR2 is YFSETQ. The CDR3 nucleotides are TGCGCCAGCAGCGCCGGGACAGGGGGTTCAGATACGCAGTATTTT. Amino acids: CASSAGTGGSDTQYF.

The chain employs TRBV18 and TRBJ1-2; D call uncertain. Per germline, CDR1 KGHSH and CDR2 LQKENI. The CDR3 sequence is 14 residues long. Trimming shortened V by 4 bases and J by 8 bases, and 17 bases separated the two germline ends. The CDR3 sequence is CASSHPGSVGGYTF. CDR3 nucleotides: TGTGCCAGCTCACATCCAGGCTCCGTCGGAGGCTACACCTTC. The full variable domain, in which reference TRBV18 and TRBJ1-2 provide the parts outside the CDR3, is NAGVMQNPRHLVRRRGQEARLRCSPMKGHSHVYWYRQLPEEGLKFMVYLQKENIIDESGMPKERFSAEFPKEGPSILRIQQVVRGDSAAYFCASSHPGSVGGYTFGSGTRLTVV.

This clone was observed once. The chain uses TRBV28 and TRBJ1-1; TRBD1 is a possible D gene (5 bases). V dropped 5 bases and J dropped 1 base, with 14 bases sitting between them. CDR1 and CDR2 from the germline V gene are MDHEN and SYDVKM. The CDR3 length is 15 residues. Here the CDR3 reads CASSPRNGGNTEAFF. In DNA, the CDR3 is TGTGCCAGCAGTCCACGCAACGGGGGGAACACTGAAGCTTTCTTT. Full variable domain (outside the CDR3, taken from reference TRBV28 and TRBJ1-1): DVKVTQSSRYLVKRTGEKVFLECVQDMDHENMFWYRQDPGLGLRLIYFSYDVKMKEKGDIPEGYSVSREKKERFSLILESASTNQTSMYLCASSPRNGGNTEAFFGQGTRLTVV.

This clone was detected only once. The CDR3 protein is CAISAAGLTDTQYF. In DNA, the CDR3 is TGTGCCATCAGTGCCGCGGGACTCACAGATACGCAGTATTTT. The rearrangement joins TRBV10-3 to TRBJ2-3; weak D call: TRBD2 (6 bases). Per germline, CDR1 ENHRY and CDR2 SYGVKD. With 4 bases removed from V and 2 bases from J, the gap between germline ends came to 10 bases. This CDR3 has 14 amino acids.

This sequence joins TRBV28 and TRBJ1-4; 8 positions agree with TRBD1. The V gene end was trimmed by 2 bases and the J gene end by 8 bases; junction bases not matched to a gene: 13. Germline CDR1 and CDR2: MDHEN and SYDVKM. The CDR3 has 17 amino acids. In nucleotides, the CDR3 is TGTGCCAGCAGTTTAGGGGGTGGACAGGGCATTCTAGAAAAACTGTTTTTT. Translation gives CASSLGGGQGILEKLFF.

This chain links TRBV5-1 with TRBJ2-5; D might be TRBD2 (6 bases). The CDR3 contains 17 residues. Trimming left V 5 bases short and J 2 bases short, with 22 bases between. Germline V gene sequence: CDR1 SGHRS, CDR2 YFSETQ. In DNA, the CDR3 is TGCGCCAGCAGGAGGGGTCGGGTAGCGGAGCCACAAGAGACCCAGTACTTC. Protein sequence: CASRRGRVAEPQETQYF.

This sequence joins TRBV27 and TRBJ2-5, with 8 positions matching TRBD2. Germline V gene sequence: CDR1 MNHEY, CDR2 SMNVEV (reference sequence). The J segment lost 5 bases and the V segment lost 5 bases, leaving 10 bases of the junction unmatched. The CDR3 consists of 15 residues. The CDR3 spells CASSPLGLARETQYF. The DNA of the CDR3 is TGTGCCAGCAGTCCACTTGGACTAGCCCGTGAGACCCAGTACTTC.

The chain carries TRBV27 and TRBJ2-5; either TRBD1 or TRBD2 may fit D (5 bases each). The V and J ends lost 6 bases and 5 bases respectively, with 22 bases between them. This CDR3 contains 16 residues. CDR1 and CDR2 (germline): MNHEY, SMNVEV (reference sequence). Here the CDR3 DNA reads TGTGCCAGCAGCCGCAAAGGGGCGGGCAGTCCCGAGACCCAGTACTTC. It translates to CASSRKGAGSPETQYF.

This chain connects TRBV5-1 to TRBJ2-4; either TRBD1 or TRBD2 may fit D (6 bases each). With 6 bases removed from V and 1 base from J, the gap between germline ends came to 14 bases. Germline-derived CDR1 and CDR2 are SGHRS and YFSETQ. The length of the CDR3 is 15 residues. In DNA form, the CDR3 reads TGCGCCAGCACCGGGGGCCTGGAGGCCAAAAACATTCAGTACTTC. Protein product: CASTGGLEAKNIQYF.

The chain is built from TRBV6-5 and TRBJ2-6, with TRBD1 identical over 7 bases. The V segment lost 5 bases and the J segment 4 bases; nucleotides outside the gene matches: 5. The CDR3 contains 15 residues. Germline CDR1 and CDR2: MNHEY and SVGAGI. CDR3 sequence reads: CASSATGAGANVLTF. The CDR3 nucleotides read TGTGCCAGCAGTGCCACAGGGGCAGGGGCCAACGTCCTGACTTTC.

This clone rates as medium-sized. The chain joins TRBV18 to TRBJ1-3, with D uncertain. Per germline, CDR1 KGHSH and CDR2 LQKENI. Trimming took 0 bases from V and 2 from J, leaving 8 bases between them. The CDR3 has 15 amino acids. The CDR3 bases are TGTGCCAGCTCACCACCGAGACCGCCTGGAAACACCATATATTTT. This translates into CASSPPRPPGNTIYF.

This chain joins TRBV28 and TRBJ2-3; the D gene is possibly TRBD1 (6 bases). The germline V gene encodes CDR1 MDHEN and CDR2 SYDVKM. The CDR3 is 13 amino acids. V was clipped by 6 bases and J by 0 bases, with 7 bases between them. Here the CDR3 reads CASRDSSTDTQYF. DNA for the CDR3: TGTGCCAGCAGGGACAGCAGCACAGATACGCAGTATTTT.

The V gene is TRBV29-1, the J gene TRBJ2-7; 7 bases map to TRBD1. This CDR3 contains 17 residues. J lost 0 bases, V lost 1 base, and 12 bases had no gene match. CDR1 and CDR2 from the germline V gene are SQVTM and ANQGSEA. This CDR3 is CSVEVDLTGTDSYEQYF. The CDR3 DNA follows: TGCAGCGTTGAAGTTGATTTGACAGGGACGGACTCCTACGAGCAGTACTTC.

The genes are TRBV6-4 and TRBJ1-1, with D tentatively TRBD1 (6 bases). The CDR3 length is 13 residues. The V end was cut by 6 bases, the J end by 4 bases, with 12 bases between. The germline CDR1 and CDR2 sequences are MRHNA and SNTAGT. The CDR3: CASRLKGGTEAFF. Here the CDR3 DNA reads TGTGCCAGCAGATTGAAAGGGGGCACTGAAGCTTTCTTT.